The entry below gives a single T cell receptor beta chain sequence along with its context. Authors' data handling: It was from reference gene primer amplification that nucleated cell counts were estimated. Data came from immunoSEQ multiplex PCR; TCRdb stores just in-frame clones and leaves some out. V and J calls and clone size are those listed in that table; D and trimming were worked out from the DNA. The table records 250,000 to 300,000 clones, roughly 90% of them present only once. The Seattle patients joined while their infection was active and were tracked longitudinally afterward. CDR3 length: 15 residues. This entry belongs to a study of blood T cell repertoires in COVID-19.

The specimen was peripheral blood. The rearrangement uses TRBV12-2 and TRBJ2-3; TRBD2, the table's D call, was not compared with the DNA. TRBV12-2 is recorded as a pseudogene. The sequence came from a woman in her sixties or seventies with COVID-19, enrolled during active disease. The CDR3 sequence: CASRLSGPSTDTQYF. In DNA, the CDR3 is TGTGCAAGTCGCTTAAGCGGGCCGAGCACAGATACGCAGTATTTT.